Presented here are 22 T cell receptor beta chains from one specimen sequenced in a study of shared clonotypes between healthy human individuals. Libraries were prepared by immunoSEQ multiplex PCR; TCRdb keeps only in-frame clonotypes and omits some of them. Here the sample spans under 600,000 clones, approximately 94% being singletons. Sequencing was carried out using naive CD4+ T cells sorted from blood. The subset is: CD45RA+ positively selected. These receptor sequences come from a young woman in good health.

The chain combines TRBV4-2 with TRBJ1-5; TRBD1 is a possible D gene (6 bases). This CDR3 is 20 amino acids long. Trimming left V 1 base short and J 5 bases short, with 27 bases between. Germline assignment: CDR1 LGHNA and CDR2 YNFKEQ. CDR3 residues: CASSQGSRGATSGIHQPQHF. The CDR3 DNA sequence: TGTGCCAGCAGCCAAGGGTCCAGGGGCGCGACTTCGGGGATACATCAGCCCCAGCATTTT.

The rearrangement links TRBV4-1 to TRBJ2-4, with D possibly TRBD2 on 5 matching bases. Germline lookup yields CDR1 MGHRA and CDR2 YSYEKL. CDR3 length: 18 amino acids. Trimming took 4 bases from V and 1 from J, leaving 20 bases between them. The CDR3 region has the DNA TGCGCCAGCAGCCCGCAAGAGCGGAGGCGGGCGGCCAAAAACATTCAGTACTTC. This gives the protein CASSPQERRRAAKNIQYF.

The chain carries TRBV7-6 and TRBJ2-3; 11 nucleotides line up with TRBD2. CDR3 length: 17 amino acids. Trimming removed 5 bases from V and 0 bases from J; junction bases left unmatched: 7. Germline V gives CDR1 SGHVS, CDR2 FNYEAQ. CDR3 coding DNA: TGTGCCAGCAGCAGAGGGACTAGCGGAGCTAGCACAGATACGCAGTATTTT. It yields the protein CASSRGTSGASTDTQYF.

V usage is TRBV29-1 and J usage is TRBJ1-2, with 7 bases aligning to TRBD1. V lost 3 bases, J lost 4 bases, and 8 bases stayed unmatched. The germline V gene encodes CDR1 SQVTM and CDR2 ANQGSEA. The CDR3 extends over 14 amino acids. The CDR3 DNA follows: TGCAGCGTTGATCCTAAGACAGGGCCCTATGGCTACACCTTC. Residues: CSVDPKTGPYGYTF.

The gene calls are TRBV7-2 and TRBJ1-5, with a possible D match to TRBD1 (6 bases). Trimming left V 3 bases short and J 2 bases short, with 11 bases between. CDR1 and CDR2 (germline): SGHTA, FQGNSA. The CDR3 consists of 15 residues. The chain's CDR3 is CASSFGGSGNQPQHF. The CDR3 coding sequence is TGTGCCAGCAGCTTTGGGGGCTCCGGCAATCAGCCCCAGCATTTT.

The chain couples TRBV27 to TRBJ1-1; D perhaps matches TRBD1 (5 bases). V was shortened by 3 bases and J by 4 bases, with 9 bases between the two germline ends. Per the germline V gene, CDR1 is MNHEY and CDR2 is SMNVEV (reference sequence). There are 13 residues in the CDR3. CDR3 protein: CASSLNRITEAFF. As DNA, the CDR3 is TGTGCCAGCAGTTTGAACAGGATCACTGAAGCTTTCTTT.

The V call is TRBV6-1, the J call TRBJ1-5; D is undetermined. With 4 bases removed from V and 5 bases from J, the gap between germline ends came to 9 bases. In germline, CDR1 is MNHNS, CDR2 SASEGT. This CDR3 comprises 13 residues. Here the CDR3 reads CASSGTGHQPQHF. The CDR3 region has the DNA TGTGCCAGCAGTGGCACGGGCCATCAGCCCCAGCATTTT.

The rearrangement uses TRBV13 and TRBJ2-1, with 7 bases lining up with TRBD1. Trimming at V came to 5 bases and at J to 8 bases, leaving 9 bases not matched to a gene. The CDR3 contains 14 residues. Germline values: CDR1 PRHDT, CDR2 FYEKMQ (reference sequence). CDR3: CASSKGQPHDEQFF. CDR3 nucleotide sequence: TGTGCCAGCAGCAAGGGACAGCCACACGATGAGCAGTTCTTC.

The rearrangement links TRBV5-1 to TRBJ2-2, with 8 nucleotides matching TRBD1. Germline lookup yields CDR1 SGHRS and CDR2 YFSETQ. V lost 0 bases and J lost 5; bases outside the gene matches: 6. The length of the CDR3 is 16 residues. CDR3 protein: CASSLGKGQATGELFF. Written as DNA, the CDR3 is TGCGCCAGCAGCTTGGGAAAGGGACAGGCGACCGGGGAGCTGTTTTTT.

V gene TRBV28 combines with J gene TRBJ1-1; the D gene is possibly TRBD1 (6 bases). There are 15 residues in the CDR3. V lost 6 bases and J 4 bases, leaving 18 bases between the germline ends. CDR1 and CDR2 (germline): MDHEN, SYDVKM. The CDR3 here is CASRHRDTRGTEAFF. In DNA, the CDR3 is TGTGCCAGCAGACACCGGGACACCCGAGGCACTGAAGCTTTCTTT. Together with reference TRBV28 and TRBJ1-1, the CDR3 gives the full variable domain: DVKVTQSSRYLVKRTGEKVFLECVQDMDHENMFWYRQDPGLGLRLIYFSYDVKMKEKGDIPEGYSVSREKKERFSLILESASTNQTSMYLCASRHRDTRGTEAFFGQGTRLTVV.

V is TRBV5-1 and J is TRBJ2-1; TRBD2 matches 11 bases. This CDR3 has 15 residues. The germline CDR1 and CDR2 sequences are SGHRS and YFSETQ. The V segment lost 9 bases and the J segment 10 bases; nucleotides outside the gene matches: 15. CDR3 region: CATSPTSGTLREQFF. CDR3 DNA: TGCGCCACTTCACCGACTAGCGGGACCCTCAGGGAGCAGTTCTTC.

This chain connects TRBV28 to TRBJ2-7, with TRBD2 matching over 12 bases. Unmatched junction bases numbered 5, after V lost 6 bases and J lost 2 bases. CDR3 size: 15 residues. The germline V gene encodes CDR1 MDHEN and CDR2 SYDVKM. The CDR3 reads CASSQGLAGTYEQYF. DNA for the CDR3: TGTGCCAGCAGCCAAGGACTAGCGGGAACCTACGAGCAGTACTTC.

This chain uses TRBV7-8 with TRBJ2-2; possibly TRBD2 for D (5 bases). Germline loops: CDR1 SGHVS, CDR2 FQNEAQ. CDR3 length: 15 residues. V gave up 1 base and J gave up 6 bases, with 12 bases separating them. CDR3 nucleotides: TGTGCCAGCAGCTTAGTACCGGGGTACGCCGGGGAGCTGTTTTTT. Encoded protein: CASSLVPGYAGELFF.

The rearrangement links TRBV28 to TRBJ1-4, with D uncertain. The CDR3 is 14 amino acids. Germline CDR1 is MDHEN and CDR2 is SYDVKM. Trimming removed 6 bases from V and 4 bases from J, with 12 bases in between. The CDR3 DNA reads as TGTGCCAGCAGAAAGTCCGGGAATAATGAAAAACTGTTTTTT. Its protein is CASRKSGNNEKLFF.

The chain couples TRBV25-1 to TRBJ2-7, with 10 nucleotides matching TRBD1. This CDR3 is 16 amino acids long. Germline V CDR1 and CDR2: MGHDK, SYGVNS. V dropped 5 bases and J dropped 2; count of bases not matched to a gene: 9. The CDR3 reads CASSKAGTGVTYEQYF. The CDR3 DNA is TGTGCCAGCAGTAAAGCCGGGACAGGGGTTACCTACGAGCAGTACTTC.

The chain uses TRBV4-1 and TRBJ2-1, with 9 bases identical to TRBD2. The trim removed 7 bases at V and 4 bases at J, leaving 17 bases unmatched. The germline V gene encodes CDR1 MGHRA and CDR2 YSYEKL. This CDR3 has 18 residues. In nucleotides, the CDR3 is TGCGCCAGCAAGCCGCTTGCGGGAGGGCCAAATCGGTACAATGAGCAGTTCTTC. As protein: CASKPLAGGPNRYNEQFF.

The J gene is TRBJ1-1, the V gene TRBV10-1; the D is unclear. The CDR3 extends over 13 amino acids. V lost 4 bases, J lost 4 bases, and 10 bases lay in between. From germline, CDR1 is WNHNN and CDR2 SYGVQD (reference sequence). The CDR3 DNA reads as TGCGCCAGCAGTGGTCCAGCCGGCACTGAAGCTTTCTTT. Protein sequence: CASSGPAGTEAFF.

The chain has TRBV4-1 and TRBJ1-2; 7 bases align to TRBD1. With 2 bases clipped from V and 7 bases from J, the junction kept 10 bases outside the gene matches. There are 15 residues in the CDR3. From germline, CDR1 is MGHRA and CDR2 YSYEKL. The CDR3 nucleotides are TGCGCCAGCAGCCAACCCACAGGGGAGGTGTCTGGCTACACCTTC. It specifies CASSQPTGEVSGYTF.

The CDR3 loop is CAWKRLLNTGELFF. For the CDR3, the DNA is TGTGCCTGGAAGAGACTCCTGAACACCGGGGAGCTGTTTTTT. The rearrangement uses TRBV30 and TRBJ2-2; D not resolved. The V and J ends lost 4 bases and 1 base respectively, with 10 bases between them. Germline V lookup: CDR1 GTSNPN, CDR2 SVGIG (reference sequence). This CDR3 has 14 residues.

The chain links TRBV27 to TRBJ2-5, with 10 bases aligning to TRBD1. Germline CDR1 and CDR2: MNHEY and SMNVEV (reference sequence). This CDR3 spans 15 amino acids. Trimming at V came to 5 bases and at J to 3 bases, leaving 6 bases not matched to a gene. Here the CDR3 reads CASSTGTGAKETQYF. The CDR3 nucleotides are TGTGCCAGCAGTACAGGGACAGGGGCTAAAGAGACCCAGTACTTC.

J is TRBJ2-7 and V is TRBV5-8, with D perhaps given as TRBD1 or TRBD2 (6 bases each). V was trimmed by 0 bases and J by 3 bases, leaving 19 bases between them. CDR3 length: 17 residues. Germline loops: CDR1 SGHTS, CDR2 YDEGEE. The CDR3 protein is CASSLGLGGAADYEQYF. The CDR3, as DNA: TGTGCCAGCAGCTTGGGCTTGGGGGGCGCGGCTGACTACGAGCAGTACTTC.

This chain joins TRBV28 and TRBJ1-5, with D possibly TRBD1 on 5 matching bases. CDR1 and CDR2 from the germline V gene are MDHEN and SYDVKM. V dropped 3 bases and J dropped 3 bases, with 12 bases sitting between them. The CDR3 is made up of 15 amino acids. DNA for the CDR3: TGTGCCAGCAGTTTGACAGCCCGGGACAATCAGCCCCAGCATTTT. Amino acid sequence: CASSLTARDNQPQHF.